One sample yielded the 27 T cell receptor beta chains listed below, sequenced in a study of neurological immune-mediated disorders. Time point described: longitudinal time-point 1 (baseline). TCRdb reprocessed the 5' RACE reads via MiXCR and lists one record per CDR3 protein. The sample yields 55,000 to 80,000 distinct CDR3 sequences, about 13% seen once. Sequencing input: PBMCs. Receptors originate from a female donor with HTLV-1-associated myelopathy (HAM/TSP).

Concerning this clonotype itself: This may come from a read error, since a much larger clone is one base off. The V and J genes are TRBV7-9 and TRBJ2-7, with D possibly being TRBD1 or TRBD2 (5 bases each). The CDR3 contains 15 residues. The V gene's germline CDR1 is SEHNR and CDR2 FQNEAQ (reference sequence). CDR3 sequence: CASSLGDGATYEHYF. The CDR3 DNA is TGTGCCAGCAGCTTGGGCGACGGGGCTACCTACGAGCACTACTTC.

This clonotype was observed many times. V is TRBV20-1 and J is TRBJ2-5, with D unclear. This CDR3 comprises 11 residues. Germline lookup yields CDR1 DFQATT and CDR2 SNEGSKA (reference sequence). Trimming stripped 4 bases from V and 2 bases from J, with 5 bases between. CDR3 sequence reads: CSATQQETQYF. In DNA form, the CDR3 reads TGCAGTGCTACACAGCAAGAGACCCAGTACTTC.

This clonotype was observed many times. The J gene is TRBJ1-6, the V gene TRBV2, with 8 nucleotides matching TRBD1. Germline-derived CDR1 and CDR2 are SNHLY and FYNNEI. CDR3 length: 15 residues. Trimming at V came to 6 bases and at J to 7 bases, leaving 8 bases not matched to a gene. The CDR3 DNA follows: TGTGCCAGCAGCCCGTCGAGACAGGGGAATTCACCCCTCCACTTT. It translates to CASSPSRQGNSPLHF.

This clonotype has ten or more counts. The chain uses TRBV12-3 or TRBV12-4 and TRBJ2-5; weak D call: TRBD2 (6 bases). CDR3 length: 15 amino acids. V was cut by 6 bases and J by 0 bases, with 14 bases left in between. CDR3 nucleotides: TGTGCCAGCAGCGCTTTTGGGGGGTACCAAGAGACCCAGTACTTC. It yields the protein CASSAFGGYQETQYF.

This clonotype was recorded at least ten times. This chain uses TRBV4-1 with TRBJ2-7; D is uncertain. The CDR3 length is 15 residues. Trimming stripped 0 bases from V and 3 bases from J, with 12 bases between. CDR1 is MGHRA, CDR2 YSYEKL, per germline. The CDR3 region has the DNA TGCGCCAGCAGCCAAGACCGCAGGTCCCTCTACGAGCAGTACTTC. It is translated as CASSQDRRSLYEQYF.

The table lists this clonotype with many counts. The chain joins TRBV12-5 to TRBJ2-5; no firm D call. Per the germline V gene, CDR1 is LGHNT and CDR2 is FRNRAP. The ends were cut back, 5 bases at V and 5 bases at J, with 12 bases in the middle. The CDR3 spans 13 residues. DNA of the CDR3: TGTGCTAGTGGTCTTTACACCCGGGAGACCCAGTACTTC. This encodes CASGLYTRETQYF.

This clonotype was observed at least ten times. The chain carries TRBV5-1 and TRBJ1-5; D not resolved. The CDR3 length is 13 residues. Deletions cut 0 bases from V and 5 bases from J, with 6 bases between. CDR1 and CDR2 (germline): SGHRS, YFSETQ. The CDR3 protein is CASSLEGHQPQHF. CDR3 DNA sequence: TGCGCCAGCAGCTTGGAAGGACATCAGCCCCAGCATTTT.

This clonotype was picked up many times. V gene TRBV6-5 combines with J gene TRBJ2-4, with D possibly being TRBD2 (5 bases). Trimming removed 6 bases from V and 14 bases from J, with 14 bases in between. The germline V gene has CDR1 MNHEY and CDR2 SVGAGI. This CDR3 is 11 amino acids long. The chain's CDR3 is CASRKTGKEYF. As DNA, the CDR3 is TGTGCCAGCAGAAAGACGGGAAAGGAGTACTTC.

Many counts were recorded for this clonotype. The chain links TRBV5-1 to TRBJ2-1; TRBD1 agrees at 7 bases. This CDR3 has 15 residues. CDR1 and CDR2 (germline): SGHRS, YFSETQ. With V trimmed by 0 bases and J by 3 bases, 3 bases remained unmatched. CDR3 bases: TGCGCCAGCAGCTTGGAGACAGGGATCTACAATGAGCAGTTCTTC. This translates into CASSLETGIYNEQFF.

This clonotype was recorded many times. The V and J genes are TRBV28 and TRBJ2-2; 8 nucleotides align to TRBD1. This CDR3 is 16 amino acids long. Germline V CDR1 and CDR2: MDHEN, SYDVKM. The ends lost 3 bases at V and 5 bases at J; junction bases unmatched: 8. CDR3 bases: TGTGCCAGCAGTTTGGTGACAGGGGTCCTAACCGGGGAGCTGTTTTTT. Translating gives CASSLVTGVLTGELFF. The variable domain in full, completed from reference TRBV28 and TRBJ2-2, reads DVKVTQSSRYLVKRTGEKVFLECVQDMDHENMFWYRQDPGLGLRLIYFSYDVKMKEKGDIPEGYSVSREKKERFSLILESASTNQTSMYLCASSLVTGVLTGELFFGEGSRLTVL.

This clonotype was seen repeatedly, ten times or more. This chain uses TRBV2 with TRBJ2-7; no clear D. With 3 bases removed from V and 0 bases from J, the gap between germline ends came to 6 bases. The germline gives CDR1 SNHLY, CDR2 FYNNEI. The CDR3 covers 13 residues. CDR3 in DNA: TGTGCCAGCAGTGACAGGAGCTCCTACGAGCAGTACTTC. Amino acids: CASSDRSSYEQYF.

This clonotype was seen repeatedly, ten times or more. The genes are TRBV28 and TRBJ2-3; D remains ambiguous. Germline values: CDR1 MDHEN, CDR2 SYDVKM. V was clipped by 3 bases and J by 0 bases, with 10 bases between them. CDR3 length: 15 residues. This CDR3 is CASSFMTGSTDTQYF. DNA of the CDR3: TGTGCCAGCAGTTTTATGACGGGCAGCACAGATACGCAGTATTTT.

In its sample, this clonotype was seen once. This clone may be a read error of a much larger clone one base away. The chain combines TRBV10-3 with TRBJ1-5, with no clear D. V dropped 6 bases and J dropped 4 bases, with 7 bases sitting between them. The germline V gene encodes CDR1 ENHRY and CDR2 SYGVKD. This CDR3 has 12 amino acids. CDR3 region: CAIRGANQPQHF. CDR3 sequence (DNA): TGTGCCATCAGAGGAGCAAATCAGCCCCAGCATTTT.

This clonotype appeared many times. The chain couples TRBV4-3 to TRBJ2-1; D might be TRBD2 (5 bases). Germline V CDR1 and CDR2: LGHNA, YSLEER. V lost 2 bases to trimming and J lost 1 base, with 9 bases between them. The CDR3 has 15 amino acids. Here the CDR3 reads CASSQLGLSYNEQFF. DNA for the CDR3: TGCGCCAGCAGCCAATTAGGACTGTCCTACAATGAGCAGTTCTTC.

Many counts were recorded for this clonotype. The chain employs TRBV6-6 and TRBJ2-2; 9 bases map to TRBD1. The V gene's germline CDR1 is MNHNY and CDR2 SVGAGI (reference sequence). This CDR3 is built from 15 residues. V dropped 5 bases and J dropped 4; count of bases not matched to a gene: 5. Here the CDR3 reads CASSRQGVTTGELFF. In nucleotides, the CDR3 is TGTGCCAGCAGTCGACAGGGGGTGACCACCGGGGAGCTGTTTTTT.

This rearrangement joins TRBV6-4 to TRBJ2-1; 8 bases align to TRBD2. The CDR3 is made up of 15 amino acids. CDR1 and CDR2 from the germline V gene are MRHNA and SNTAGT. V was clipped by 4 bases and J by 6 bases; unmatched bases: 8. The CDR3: CASSATGGAGNEQFF. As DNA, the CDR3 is TGTGCCAGCAGTGCTACGGGGGGGGCTGGCAATGAGCAGTTCTTC.

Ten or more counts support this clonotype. CDR3 amino acids: CASSTSSGANTDTQYF. The CDR3 nucleotides read TGTGCCAGCAGCACAAGTAGCGGGGCTAACACAGATACGCAGTATTTT. This rearrangement joins TRBV2 to TRBJ2-3; 8 nucleotides agree with TRBD2. With V trimmed by 6 bases and J by 2 bases, 10 bases remained unmatched. Germline CDR1 is SNHLY and CDR2 is FYNNEI. This CDR3 has 16 amino acids.

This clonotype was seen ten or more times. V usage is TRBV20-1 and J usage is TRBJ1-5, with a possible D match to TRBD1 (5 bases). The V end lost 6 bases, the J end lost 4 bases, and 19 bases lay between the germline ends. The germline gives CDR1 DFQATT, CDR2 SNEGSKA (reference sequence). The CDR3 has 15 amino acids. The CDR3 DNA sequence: TGCAGTGCAGTCAAGGGCAGGGAGAGTAATCAGCCCCAGCATTTT. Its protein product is CSAVKGRESNQPQHF.

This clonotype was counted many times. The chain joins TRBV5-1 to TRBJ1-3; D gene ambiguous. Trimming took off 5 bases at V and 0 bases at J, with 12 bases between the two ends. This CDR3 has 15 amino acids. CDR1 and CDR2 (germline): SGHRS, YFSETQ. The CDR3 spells CASRGSGSSGNTIYF. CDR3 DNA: TGCGCCAGCAGAGGGTCGGGGAGCTCTGGAAACACCATATATTTT.

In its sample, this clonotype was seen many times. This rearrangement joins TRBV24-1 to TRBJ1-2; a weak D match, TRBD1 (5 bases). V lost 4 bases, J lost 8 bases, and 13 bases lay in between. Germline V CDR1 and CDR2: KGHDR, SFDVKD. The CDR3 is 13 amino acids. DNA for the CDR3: TGTGCCACCAGTGAAGGGGACCTGGGGGGCTACACCTTC. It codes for CATSEGDLGGYTF.

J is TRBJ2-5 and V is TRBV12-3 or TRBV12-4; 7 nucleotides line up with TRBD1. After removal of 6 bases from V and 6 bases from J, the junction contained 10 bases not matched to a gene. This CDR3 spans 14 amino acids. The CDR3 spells CASSARGSKKTQYF. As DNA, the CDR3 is TGTGCCAGCAGCGCCAGGGGGTCGAAAAAGACCCAGTACTTC.

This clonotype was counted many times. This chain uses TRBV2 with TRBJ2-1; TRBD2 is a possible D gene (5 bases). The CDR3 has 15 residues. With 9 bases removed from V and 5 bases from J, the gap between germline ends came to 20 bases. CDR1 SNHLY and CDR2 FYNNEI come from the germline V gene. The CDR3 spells CASTRDGAANNEQFF. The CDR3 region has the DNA TGTGCCAGTACCCGGGATGGCGCGGCTAACAATGAGCAGTTCTTC. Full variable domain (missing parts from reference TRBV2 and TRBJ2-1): EPEVTQTPSHQVTQMGQEVILRCVPISNHLYFYWYRQILGQKVEFLVSFYNNEISEKSEIFDDQFSVERPDGSNFTLKIRSTKLEDSAMYFCASTRDGAANNEQFFGPGTRLTVL.

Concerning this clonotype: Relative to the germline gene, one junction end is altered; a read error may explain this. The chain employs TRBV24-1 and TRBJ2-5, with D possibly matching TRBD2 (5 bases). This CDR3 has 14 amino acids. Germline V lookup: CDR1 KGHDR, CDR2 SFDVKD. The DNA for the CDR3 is TGTGCCACCACTGATTTTAACGGGGTGGAGACCCAGTACTTC. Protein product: CATTDFNGVETQYF.

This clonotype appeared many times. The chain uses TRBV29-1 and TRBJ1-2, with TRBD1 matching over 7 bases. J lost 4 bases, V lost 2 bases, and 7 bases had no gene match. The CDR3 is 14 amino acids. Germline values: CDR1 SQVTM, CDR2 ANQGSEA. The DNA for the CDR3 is TGCAGCGTTGAACGTTGGACAGGCTTCTATGGCTACACCTTC. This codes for CSVERWTGFYGYTF.

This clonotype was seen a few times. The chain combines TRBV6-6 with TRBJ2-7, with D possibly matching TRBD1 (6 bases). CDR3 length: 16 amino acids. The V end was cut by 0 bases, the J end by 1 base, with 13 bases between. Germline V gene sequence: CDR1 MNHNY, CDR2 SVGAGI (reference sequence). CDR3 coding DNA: TGTGCCAGCAGTTACTCTTTACAGGGTGGGTCCTACGAGCAGTACTTC. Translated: CASSYSLQGGSYEQYF.

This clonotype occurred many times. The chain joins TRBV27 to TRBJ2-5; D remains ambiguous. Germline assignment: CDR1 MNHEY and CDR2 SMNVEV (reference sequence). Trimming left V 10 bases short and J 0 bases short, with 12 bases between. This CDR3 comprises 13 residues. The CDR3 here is CATRGRNQETQYF. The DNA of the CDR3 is TGTGCCACAAGAGGACGGAACCAAGAGACCCAGTACTTC.

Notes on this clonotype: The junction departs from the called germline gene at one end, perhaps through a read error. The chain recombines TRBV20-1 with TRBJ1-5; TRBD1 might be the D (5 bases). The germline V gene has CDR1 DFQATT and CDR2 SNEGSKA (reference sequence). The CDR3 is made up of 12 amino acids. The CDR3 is CSATGGNQRQHF. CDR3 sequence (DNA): TGCAGTGCAACCGGGGGTAATCAGCGCCAGCATTTT.